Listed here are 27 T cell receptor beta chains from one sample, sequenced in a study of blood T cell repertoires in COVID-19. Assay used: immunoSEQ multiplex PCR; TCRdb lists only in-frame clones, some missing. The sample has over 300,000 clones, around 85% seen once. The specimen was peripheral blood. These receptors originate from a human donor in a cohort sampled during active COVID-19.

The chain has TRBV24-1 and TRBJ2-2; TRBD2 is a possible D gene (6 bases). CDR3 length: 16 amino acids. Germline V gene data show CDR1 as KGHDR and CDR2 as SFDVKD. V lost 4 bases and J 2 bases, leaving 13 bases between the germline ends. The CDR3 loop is CATSDPGGVNTGELFF. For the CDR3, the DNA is TGTGCCACCAGTGACCCCGGGGGAGTAAACACCGGGGAGCTGTTTTTT.

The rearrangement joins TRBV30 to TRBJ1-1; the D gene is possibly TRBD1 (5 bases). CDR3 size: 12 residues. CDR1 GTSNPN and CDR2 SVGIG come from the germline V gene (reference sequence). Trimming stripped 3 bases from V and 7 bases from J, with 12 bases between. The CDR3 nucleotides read TGTGCCTGGAGCGAAGACAGCCTTGAAGCTTTCTTT. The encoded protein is CAWSEDSLEAFF.

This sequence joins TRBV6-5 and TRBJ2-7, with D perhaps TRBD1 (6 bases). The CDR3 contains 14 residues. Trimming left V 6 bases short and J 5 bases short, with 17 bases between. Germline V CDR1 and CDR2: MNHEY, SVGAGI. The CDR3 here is CASRTQGSDDEQYF. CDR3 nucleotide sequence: TGTGCCAGCAGAACACAGGGAAGTGACGACGAGCAGTACTTC.

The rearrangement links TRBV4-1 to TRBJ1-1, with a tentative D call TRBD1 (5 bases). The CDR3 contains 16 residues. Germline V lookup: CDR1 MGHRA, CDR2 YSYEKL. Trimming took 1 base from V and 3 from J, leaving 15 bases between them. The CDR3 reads CASSQAMGGGDTEAFF. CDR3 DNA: TGCGCCAGCAGCCAAGCAATGGGGGGGGGTGACACTGAAGCTTTCTTT.

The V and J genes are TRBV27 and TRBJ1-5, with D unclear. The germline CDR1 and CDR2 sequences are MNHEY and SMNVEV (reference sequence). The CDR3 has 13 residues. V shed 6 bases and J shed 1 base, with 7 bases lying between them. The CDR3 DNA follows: TGTGCCAGCAGGGAGCTCAGCAATCAGCCCCAGCATTTT. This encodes CASRELSNQPQHF.

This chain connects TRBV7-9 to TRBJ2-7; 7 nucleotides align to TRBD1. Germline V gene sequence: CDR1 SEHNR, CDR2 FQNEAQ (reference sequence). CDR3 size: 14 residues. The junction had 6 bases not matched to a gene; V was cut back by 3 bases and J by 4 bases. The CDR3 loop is CASSLPGQPYEQYF. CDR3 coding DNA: TGTGCCAGCAGCTTGCCGGGACAGCCTTACGAGCAGTACTTC.

The CDR3 DNA reads as TGTGCCAGCAGCCGCGGGGGGAATGGCTACACCTTC. Amino acid sequence: CASSRGGNGYTF. The V and J genes are TRBV6-4 and TRBJ1-2, with TRBD1 as a possible D gene (5 bases). Germline V lookup: CDR1 MRHNA, CDR2 SNTAGT. V was shortened by 6 bases and J by 6 bases, with 11 bases between the two germline ends. This CDR3 region has 12 residues.

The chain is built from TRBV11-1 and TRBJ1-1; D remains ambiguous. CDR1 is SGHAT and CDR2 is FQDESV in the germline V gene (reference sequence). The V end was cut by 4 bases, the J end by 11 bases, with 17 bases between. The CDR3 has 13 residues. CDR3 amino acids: CASSSIRLAGAFF. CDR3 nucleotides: TGTGCCAGCAGCTCCATTCGCCTCGCGGGGGCTTTCTTT.

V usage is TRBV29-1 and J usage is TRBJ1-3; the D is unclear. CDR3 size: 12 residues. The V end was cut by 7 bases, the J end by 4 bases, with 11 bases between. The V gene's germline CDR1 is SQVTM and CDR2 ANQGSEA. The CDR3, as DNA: TGCAGCGCGAGACGGGAAGGAAACACCATATATTTT. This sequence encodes CSARREGNTIYF.

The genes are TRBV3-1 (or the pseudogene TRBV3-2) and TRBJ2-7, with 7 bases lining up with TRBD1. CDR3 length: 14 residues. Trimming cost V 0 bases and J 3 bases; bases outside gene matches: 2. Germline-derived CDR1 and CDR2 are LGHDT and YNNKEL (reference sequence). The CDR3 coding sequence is TGTGCCAGCAGCCAAGATCGGGACAGCTACGAGCAGTACTTC. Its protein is CASSQDRDSYEQYF.

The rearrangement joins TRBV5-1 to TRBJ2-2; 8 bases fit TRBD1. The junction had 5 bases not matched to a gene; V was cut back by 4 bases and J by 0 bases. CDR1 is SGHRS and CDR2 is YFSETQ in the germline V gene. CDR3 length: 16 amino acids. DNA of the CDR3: TGCGCCAGCAGCCTGAGGACAGGGCCGAACACCGGGGAGCTGTTTTTT. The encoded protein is CASSLRTGPNTGELFF.

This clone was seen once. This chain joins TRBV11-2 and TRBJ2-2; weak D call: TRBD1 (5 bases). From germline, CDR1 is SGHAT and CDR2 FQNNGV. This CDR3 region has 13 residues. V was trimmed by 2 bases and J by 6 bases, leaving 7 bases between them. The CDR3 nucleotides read TGTGCCAGCAGCTTAAGGGGTTCCGGGGAGCTGTTTTTT. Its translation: CASSLRGSGELFF.

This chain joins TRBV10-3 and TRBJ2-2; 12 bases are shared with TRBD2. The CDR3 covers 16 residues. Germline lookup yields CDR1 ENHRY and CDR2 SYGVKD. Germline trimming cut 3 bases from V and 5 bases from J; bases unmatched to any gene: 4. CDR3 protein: CAISDPGTSGTGELFF. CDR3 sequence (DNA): TGTGCCATCAGTGACCCGGGGACTAGCGGGACCGGGGAGCTGTTTTTT.

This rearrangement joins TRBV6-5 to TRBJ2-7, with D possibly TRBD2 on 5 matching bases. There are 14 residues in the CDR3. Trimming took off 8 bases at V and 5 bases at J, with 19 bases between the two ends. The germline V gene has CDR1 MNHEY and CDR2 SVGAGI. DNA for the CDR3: TGTGCCAGCCGACGGGGTAGTCCGGGGAACGAGCAGTACTTC. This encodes CASRRGSPGNEQYF.

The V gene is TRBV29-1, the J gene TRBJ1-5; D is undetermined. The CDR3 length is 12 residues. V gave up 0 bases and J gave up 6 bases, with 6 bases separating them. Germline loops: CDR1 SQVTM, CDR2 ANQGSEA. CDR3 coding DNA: TGCAGCGTTGAAGATACCGGTCAGCCCCAGCATTTT. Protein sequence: CSVEDTGQPQHF.

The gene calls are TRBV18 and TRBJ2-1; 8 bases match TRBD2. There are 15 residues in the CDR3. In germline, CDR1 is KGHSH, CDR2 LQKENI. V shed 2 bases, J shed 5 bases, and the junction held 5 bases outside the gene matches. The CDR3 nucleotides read TGTGCCAGCTCACCATTCCCGGGGGGGGACAATGAGCAGTTCTTC. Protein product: CASSPFPGGDNEQFF. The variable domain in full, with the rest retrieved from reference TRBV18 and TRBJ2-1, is NAGVMQNPRHLVRRRGQEARLRCSPMKGHSHVYWYRQLPEEGLKFMVYLQKENIIDESGMPKERFSAEFPKEGPSILRIQQVVRGDSAAYFCASSPFPGGDNEQFFGPGTRLTVL.

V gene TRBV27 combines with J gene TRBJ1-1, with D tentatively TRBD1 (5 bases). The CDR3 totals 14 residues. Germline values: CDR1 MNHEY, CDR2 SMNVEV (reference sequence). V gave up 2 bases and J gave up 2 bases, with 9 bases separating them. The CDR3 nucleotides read TGTGCCAGCAGTTTAACAGGAATAAACACTGAAGCTTTCTTT. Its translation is CASSLTGINTEAFF.

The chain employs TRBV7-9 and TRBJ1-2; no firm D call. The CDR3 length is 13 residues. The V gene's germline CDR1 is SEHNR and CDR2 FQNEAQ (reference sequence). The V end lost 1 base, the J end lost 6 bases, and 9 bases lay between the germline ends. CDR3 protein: CASSLVAGDGYTF. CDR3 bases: TGTGCCAGCAGCTTAGTTGCGGGCGATGGCTACACCTTC.

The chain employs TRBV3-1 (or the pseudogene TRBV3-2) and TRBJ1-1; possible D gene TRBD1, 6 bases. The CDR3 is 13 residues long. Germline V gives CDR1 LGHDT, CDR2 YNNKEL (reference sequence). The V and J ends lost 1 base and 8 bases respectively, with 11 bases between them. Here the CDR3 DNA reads TGTGCCAGCAGCCAAGTTGCCGGACAGGAAGCTTTCTTT. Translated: CASSQVAGQEAFF.

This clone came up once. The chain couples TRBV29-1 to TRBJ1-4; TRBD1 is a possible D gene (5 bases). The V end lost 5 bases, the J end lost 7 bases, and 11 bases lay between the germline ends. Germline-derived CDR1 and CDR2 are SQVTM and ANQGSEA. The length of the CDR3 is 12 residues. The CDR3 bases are TGCAGCGTTCGTCCCCAGGGTGAAAAACTGTTTTTT. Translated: CSVRPQGEKLFF. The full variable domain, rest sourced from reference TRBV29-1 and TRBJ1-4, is SAVISQKPSRDICQRGTSLTIQCQVDSQVTMMFWYRQQPGQSLTLIATANQGSEATYESGFVIDKFPISRPNLTFSTLTVSNMSPEDSSIYLCSVRPQGEKLFFGSGTQLSVL.

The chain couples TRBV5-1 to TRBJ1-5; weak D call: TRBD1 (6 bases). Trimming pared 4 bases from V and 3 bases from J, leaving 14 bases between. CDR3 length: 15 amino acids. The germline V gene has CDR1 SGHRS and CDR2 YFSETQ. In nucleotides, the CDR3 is TGCGCCAGCAGCGCAACTGGACAGAACAATCAGCCCCAGCATTTT. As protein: CASSATGQNNQPQHF.

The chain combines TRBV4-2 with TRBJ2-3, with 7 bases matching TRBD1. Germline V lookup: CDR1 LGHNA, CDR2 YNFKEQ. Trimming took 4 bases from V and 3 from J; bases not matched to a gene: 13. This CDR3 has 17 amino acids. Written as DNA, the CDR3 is TGTGCCAGCAGCCCCAGGGGAACAGGGGAAAGGACAGATACGCAGTATTTT. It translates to CASSPRGTGERTDTQYF.

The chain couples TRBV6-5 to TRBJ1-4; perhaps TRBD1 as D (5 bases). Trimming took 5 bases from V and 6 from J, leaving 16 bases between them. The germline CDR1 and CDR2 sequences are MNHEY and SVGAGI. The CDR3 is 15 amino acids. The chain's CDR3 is CASSPRAGEHEKLFF. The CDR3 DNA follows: TGTGCCAGCAGTCCCAGAGCGGGGGAGCATGAAAAACTGTTTTTT.

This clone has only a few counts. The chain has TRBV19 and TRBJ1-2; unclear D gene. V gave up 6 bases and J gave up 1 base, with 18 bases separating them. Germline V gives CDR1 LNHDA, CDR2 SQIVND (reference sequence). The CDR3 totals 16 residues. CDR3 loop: CASSRAGKGNNYGYTF. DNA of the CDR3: TGTGCCAGTAGCCGAGCCGGGAAAGGGAATAACTATGGCTACACCTTC.

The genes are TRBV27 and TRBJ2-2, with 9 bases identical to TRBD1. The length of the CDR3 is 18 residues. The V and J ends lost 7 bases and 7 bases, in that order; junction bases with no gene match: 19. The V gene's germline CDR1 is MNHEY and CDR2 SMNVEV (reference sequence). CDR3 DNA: TGTGCCAGCAACCCGACCACAGGGGGCCGAGCGTTGATCGGGGAGCTGTTTTTT. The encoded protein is CASNPTTGGRALIGELFF.

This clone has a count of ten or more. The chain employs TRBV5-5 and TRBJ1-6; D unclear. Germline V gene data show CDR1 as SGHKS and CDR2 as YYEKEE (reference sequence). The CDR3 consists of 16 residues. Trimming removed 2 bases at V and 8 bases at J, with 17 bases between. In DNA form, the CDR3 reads TGTGCCAGCAGCTTTTGGCAGGCGACCACTGATTCACCCCTCCACTTT. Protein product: CASSFWQATTDSPLHF.

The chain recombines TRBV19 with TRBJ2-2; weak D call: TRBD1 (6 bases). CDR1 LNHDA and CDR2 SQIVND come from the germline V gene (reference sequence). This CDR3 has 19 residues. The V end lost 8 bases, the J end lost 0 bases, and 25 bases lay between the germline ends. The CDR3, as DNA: TGTGCCAGTCATACAGAGTCGCCGGAACAGGGTGCGAACACCGGGGAGCTGTTTTTT. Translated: CASHTESPEQGANTGELFF.